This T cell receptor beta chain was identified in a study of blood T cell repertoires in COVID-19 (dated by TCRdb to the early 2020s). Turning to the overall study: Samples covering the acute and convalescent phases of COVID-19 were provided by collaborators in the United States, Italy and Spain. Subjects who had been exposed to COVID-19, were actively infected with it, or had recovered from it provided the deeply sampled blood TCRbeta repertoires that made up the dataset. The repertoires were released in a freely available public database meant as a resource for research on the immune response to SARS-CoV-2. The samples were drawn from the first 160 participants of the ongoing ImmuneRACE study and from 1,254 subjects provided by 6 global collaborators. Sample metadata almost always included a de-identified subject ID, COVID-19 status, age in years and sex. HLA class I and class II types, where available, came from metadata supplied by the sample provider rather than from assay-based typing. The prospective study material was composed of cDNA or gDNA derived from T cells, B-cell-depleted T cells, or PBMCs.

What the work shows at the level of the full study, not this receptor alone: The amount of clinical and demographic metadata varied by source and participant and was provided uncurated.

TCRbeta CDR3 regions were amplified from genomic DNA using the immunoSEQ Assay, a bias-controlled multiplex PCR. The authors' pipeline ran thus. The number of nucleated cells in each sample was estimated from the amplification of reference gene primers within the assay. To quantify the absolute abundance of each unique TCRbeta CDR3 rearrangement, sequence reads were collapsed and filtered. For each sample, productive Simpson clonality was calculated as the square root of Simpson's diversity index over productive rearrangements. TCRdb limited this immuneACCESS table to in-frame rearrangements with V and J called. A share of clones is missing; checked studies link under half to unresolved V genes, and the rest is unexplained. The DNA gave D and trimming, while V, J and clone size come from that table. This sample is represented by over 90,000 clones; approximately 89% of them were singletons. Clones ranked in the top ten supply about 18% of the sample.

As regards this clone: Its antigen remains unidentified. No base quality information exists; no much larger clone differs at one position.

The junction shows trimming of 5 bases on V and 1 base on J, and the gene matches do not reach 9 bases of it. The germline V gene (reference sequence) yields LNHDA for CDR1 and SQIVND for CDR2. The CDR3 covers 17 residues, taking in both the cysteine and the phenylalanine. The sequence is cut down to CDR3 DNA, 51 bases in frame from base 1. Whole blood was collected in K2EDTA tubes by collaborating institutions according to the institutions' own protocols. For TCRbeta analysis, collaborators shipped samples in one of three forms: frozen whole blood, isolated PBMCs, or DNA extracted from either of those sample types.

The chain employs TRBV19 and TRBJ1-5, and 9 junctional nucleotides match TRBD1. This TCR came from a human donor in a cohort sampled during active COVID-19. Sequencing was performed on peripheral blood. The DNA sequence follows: TGTGCCAGTAGTCGACGGCGGGACAGGGCGAGCAATCAGCCCCAGCATTTT. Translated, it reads CASSRRRDRASNQPQHF. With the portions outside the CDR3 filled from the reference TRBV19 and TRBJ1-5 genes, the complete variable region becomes DGGITQSPKYLFRKEGQNVTLSCEQNLNHDAMYWYRQDPGQGLRLIYYSQIVNDFQKGDIAEGYSVSREKKESFPLTVTSAQKNPTAFYLCASSRRRDRASNQPQHFGDGTRLSIL.